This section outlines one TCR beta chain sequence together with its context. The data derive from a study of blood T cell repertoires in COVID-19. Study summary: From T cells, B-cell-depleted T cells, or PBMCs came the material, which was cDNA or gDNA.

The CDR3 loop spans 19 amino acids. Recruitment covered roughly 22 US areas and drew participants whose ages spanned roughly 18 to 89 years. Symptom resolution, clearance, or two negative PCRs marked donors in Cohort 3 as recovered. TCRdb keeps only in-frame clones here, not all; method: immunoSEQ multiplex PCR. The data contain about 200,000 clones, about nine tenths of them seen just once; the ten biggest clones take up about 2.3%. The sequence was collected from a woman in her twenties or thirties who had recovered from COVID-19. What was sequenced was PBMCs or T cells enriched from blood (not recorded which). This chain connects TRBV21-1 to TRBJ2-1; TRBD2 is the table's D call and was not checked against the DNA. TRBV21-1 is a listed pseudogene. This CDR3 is CASSPWAGGQRGIYNEQFF. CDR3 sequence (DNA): TGTGCCAGCAGCCCCTGGGCGGGAGGACAGCGGGGAATTTACAATGAGCAGTTCTTC.